The source of this T cell receptor (beta chain) is a study of cytomegalovirus exposure and HLA in healthy donors. PCR employed 60 Vbeta and 13 Jbeta primers. Only in-frame clones appear in the TCRdb table, and some are missing; sequencing was by immunoSEQ multiplex PCR. The sample lists about 55,000 clones; 65% to 80% were seen once. Broader study findings: Later on, an analysis found that several of the most significant clusters appeared to be linked to common viral pathogens, which included parvovirus B19. The study reported that TCR beta sequences accurately predicted HLA-A and HLA-B alleles in most subjects. For cytomegalovirus status, the classifier reportedly gave diagnoses with high specificity and sensitivity.

As regards this clone: Its antigen remains unidentified.

V shed 6 bases, J shed 4 bases, and the junction held 5 bases outside the gene matches. Germline assignment: CDR1 MNHEY and CDR2 SVGAGI. This CDR3 has 13 amino acids. Sequenced input: PBMCs. The chain combines TRBV6-5 with TRBJ1-2, with TRBD1 matching over 7 bases. This TCR came from a female donor in good health and CMV-seronegative. The CDR3 coding sequence is TGTGCCAGCAGGTTAACAGGGGCCTATGGCTACACCTTC. Residues: CASRLTGAYGYTF.